The T cell receptor beta chain described here comes from a study of shared clonotypes between healthy human individuals (dated by TCRdb to about 2020). Turning to the overall study: The cohort comprised two women and a few men aged 18 to 49 years. For each donor, CD4 naive and CD4 memory were each given three plates, CD8 naive was given two plates, and CD8 memory was given one plate. The study deeply sequenced blood TCR repertoires of about five healthy adults to estimate repertoire size and the extent of clonotype sharing between individuals. To increase sequencing depth and limit assay-specific biases, different laboratories used diverse techniques to prepare libraries and sequence TCR repertoires. Leukapheresis yielded between about 0.9 and 10 billion PBMCs per donor.

Remarks on this clone: Which antigen it targets is not known. No base qualities exist here, and no much larger clone lies one base off it.

V drops 3 bases and J drops 1 base, leaving 7 bases in between. CDR1 MRHNA and CDR2 SNTAGT are derived from the germline V gene. The CDR3 runs 14 amino acids, cysteine and phenylalanine included. This entry keeps only the CDR3 DNA: 42 bases, framed from base 1. TCR CDR3 regions were amplified from genomic DNA by multiplex PCR using the deep immunoSEQ assay. Extracted genomic DNA from each cell subset was spread evenly across all wells of several immunoSEQ 96-well plates, with each plate serving as a replicate. For sorted subsets, around 200 ng genomic DNA, equal to tens of thousands of T cell genomes, was loaded into each replicate PCR. Purified libraries were quantified with a Qubit 3.0 fluorometer, sized on a Bioanalyzer 2100, and re-quantified with the KAPA Library Quantification kit. A separate single-read 150-cycle Illumina NextSeq 550 flow cell was used to sequence each immunoSEQ 96-well plate. The study's processing was this. Because only junctional sequences without quality scores were contained in the immunoSEQ output, filtering matching that applied to full-length reads could not be performed. To assign V/J genes and CDR3, sequences were annotated against IMGT germline references using PyIR, a Python wrapper for IgBLAST v1.9. Reads were filtered out if the reads had weak V/J assignments (E-value above 1e-6), no CDR3, stop codons, out-of-frame junctions, or ambiguous translated residues. V3J clonotypes were defined as sequences sharing an identical inferred V gene, J gene, and CDR3 amino acid sequence. Percentage overlap between repertoires was calculated by dividing the number of shared unique clonotypes by the size of the smaller repertoire. Repertoire richness was assessed with RTK rarefaction, the Chao1 estimator, and Recon v2.1 estimates of unobserved clonotypes. Generation probabilities were computed with OLGA for all TCRbeta clonotypes obtained by the gDNA method from several donors. TCRdb obtained this table from immuneACCESS and retained in-frame rearrangements with V and J assigned. These tables miss some clones; where compared with another copy, unresolved V genes account for less than half of the shortfall, and the remainder is unexplained. The V and J calls and clone size come from that table; D and trimming were worked out from the DNA. This sample has approximately 1.5 million clones in its table, and 95% to 99% of those were observed once. The biggest ten clones account for approximately 0.44% of the sample.

Healthy HIV-negative adults with no recently reported acute infections or vaccinations were included as donors. Every donor was a Caucasian adult living in Nashville, Tennessee, USA. CD4+ T cells were enriched through magnetic negative selection, after which naive cells were positively selected on CD45RA and the remaining negative fraction served as the memory subset. After blood collection by leukapheresis, PBMCs were isolated using Ficoll-Histopaque density gradient centrifugation and then cryopreserved in the vapor phase of liquid nitrogen. Purity and quantity of every magnetically sorted T cell population were checked by analytical flow cytometry. Genomic DNA was isolated from each sorted fraction and quantified by UV absorbance on a Nanodrop 2000c. Findings and caveats that apply to the study as a whole: The small number of donors limited the genetic and exposure-history diversity represented. Across a handful of donors, about 4.5% of naive CD4, roughly 3.8% of naive CD8, 2.3% of memory CD4, and 0.4% of memory CD8 clonotypes were shared. Based on pairwise subsampling, the degree of clonotype sharing among donors was expected to be affected by sequencing depth. Sampling was limited to blood, and TCR repertoires in tissue likely differ from TCR repertoires in blood. Rarefaction of sorted-subset datasets indicated incomplete sequencing despite the large sequencing depth. Higher generation probabilities were observed for clonotypes shared by all four sorted-subset donors than for non-shared clonotypes. Larger estimated clonotype richness was generally found for naive subsets than for memory subsets.

This receptor was identified in a man aged 30-40 years in good health. The chain is encoded by TRBV6-4 joined to TRBJ1-5; the D gene assignment is ambiguous. Specimen: naive CD4+ T cells sorted from blood. This sample's cell subset or site label indicates: CD45RA+ positively selected. The CDR3 region has the sequence CASSEGHSNQPQHF. The nucleotide sequence is given as TGTGCCAGCAGTGAAGGGCACAGCAATCAGCCCCAGCATTTT.